This TCR beta chain emerged from a study of T cells in Graves' hyperthyroidism and ophthalmopathy. About the study: Initial diagnosis, before any treatment, was when peripheral blood was collected.

Each patient was aged 18 to 65 and had newly diagnosed hyperthyroidism of under 2 months' duration. Not enrolled were patients with uncontrolled infection, other autoimmune disease, pregnancy or lactation. Clinicians diagnosed patients from clinical symptoms, serum thyroxine and TRAb, thyroid ultrasound and orbital computed tomography. The source material, RNA transcripts, was used to amplify TCR beta CDR3 regions. In the first-round RT-PCR of the TCR CDR3, the HTBI primer set was used. MiXCR, applied by TCRdb to the multiplex PCR reads, yields one record per CDR3 protein. The table has about 740,000 distinct CDR3 sequences, 12% to 15% seen once; the top ten hold 9.5% to 13%. The sample holds many counts of this clonotype. V was pared by 3 bases and J by 5 bases, with 9 bases of the junction left unmatched. Germline V lookup: CDR1 SGHVS, CDR2 FNYEAQ. The CDR3 runs to 16 residues.

Material for sequencing was blood. The J gene is TRBJ2-5, the V gene TRBV7-6; 10 positions match TRBD2. The sequence was collected from a woman between 18 and 29 years old with Graves' hyperthyroidism. The CDR3 reads CASSFPSGSFEETQYF. Written as DNA, the CDR3 is TGTGCCAGCAGCTTCCCTAGCGGGAGTTTTGAGGAGACCCAGTACTTC.